These 2 T cell receptor beta chains originate from one sample sequenced in a study of PD-1 blockade in classical Hodgkin lymphoma. Relapse was seen in all patients after autologous stem cell transplantation, and brentuximab vedotin exposure was variable. TCRdb's copy holds only in-frame clones and misses some; the assay was immunoSEQ multiplex PCR. The sample has about 110,000 clones, 70% to 90% seen once. Sequenced material: peripheral blood mononuclear cells (PBMCs), taken before the second cycle of nivolumab. The receptors were gathered from a human donor with classical Hodgkin lymphoma.

The gene calls are TRBV5-4 and TRBJ2-7; 8 bases are a match to TRBD2. Trimming at V came to 0 bases and at J to 2 bases, leaving 7 bases not matched to a gene. CDR1 is SGHNT and CDR2 is YYREEE in the germline V gene (reference sequence). This CDR3 comprises 16 residues. Here the CDR3 reads CASSLAGGRTPYEQYF. The DNA of the CDR3 is TGTGCCAGCAGCTTGGCCGGCGGGAGGACCCCCTACGAGCAGTACTTC.

V is TRBV6-4 and J is TRBJ1-1, with D uncertain. The CDR3 has 14 amino acids. The germline V gene encodes CDR1 MRHNA and CDR2 SNTAGT. V was trimmed by 3 bases and J by 1 base, leaving 9 bases between them. The CDR3 here is CASSEGSENTEAFF. The CDR3 DNA sequence: TGTGCCAGCAGTGAAGGATCCGAGAACACTGAAGCTTTCTTT.